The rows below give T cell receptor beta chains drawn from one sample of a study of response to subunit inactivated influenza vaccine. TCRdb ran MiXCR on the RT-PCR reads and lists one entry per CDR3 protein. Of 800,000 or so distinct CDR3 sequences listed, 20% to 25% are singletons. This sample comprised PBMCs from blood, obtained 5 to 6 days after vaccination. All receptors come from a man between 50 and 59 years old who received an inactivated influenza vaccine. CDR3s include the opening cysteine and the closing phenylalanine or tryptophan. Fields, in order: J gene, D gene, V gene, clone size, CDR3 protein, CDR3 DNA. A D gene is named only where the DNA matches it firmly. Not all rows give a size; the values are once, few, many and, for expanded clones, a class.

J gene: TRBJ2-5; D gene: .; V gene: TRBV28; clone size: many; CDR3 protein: CASSPTGGGETQYF; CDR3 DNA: TGTGCCAGCAGCCCCACGGGGGGCGGTGAGACCCAGTACTTC
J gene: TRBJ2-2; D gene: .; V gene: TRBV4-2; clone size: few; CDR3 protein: CASSHLGGELFF; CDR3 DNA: TGTGCCAGCAGTCACCTGGGAGGGGAGCTGTTTTTT
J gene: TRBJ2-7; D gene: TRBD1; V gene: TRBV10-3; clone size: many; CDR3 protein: CAISVQGEKYEQYF; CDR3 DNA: TGTGCCATCAGTGTTCAGGGGGAGAAGTACGAGCAGTACTTC
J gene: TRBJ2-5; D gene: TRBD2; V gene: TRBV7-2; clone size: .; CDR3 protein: CASSLAVLAGAQETQYF; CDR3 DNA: TGTGCCAGCAGCTTAGCAGTCCTAGCGGGGGCCCAAGAGACCCAGTACTTC
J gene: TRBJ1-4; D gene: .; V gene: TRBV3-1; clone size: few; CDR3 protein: CASSQDRGGYLFF; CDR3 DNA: TGTGCCAGCAGCCAAGATCGAGGGGGGTACCTGTTTTTT
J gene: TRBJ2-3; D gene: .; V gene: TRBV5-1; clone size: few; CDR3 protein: CASSWGVAGNAAGLTDTQYF; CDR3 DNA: TGCGCCAGCAGCTGGGGCGTGGCAGGGAACGCCGCCGGCCTCACAGATACGCAGTATTTT
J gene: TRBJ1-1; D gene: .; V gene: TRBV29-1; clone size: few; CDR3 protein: CSVEKSTAPNTEAFF; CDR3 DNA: TGCAGCGTTGAAAAGTCGACAGCTCCGAACACTGAAGCTTTCTTT
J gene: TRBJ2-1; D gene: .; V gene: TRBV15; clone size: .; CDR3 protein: CATSRDLRNEQFF; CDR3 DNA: TGTGCCACCAGCAGAGATTTAAGGAATGAGCAGTTCTTC
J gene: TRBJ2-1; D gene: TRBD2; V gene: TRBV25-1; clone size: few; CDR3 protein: CASETSGGHNEQFF; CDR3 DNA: TGTGCCAGCGAAACTAGCGGGGGGCACAATGAGCAGTTCTTC
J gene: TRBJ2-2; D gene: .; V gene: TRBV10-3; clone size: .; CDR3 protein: CAISRGQNTGELFF; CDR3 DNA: TGTGCCATCAGCAGGGGCCAGAACACCGGGGAGCTGTTTTTT
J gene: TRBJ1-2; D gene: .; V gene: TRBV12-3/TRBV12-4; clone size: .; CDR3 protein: CASSLVQKANYGYTF; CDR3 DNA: TGTGCCAGCAGTTTAGTTCAGAAAGCTAACTATGGCTACACCTTC
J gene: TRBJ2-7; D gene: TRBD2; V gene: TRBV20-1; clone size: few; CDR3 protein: CSARMGGSTAYEQYF; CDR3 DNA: TGCAGTGCTAGAATGGGCGGGAGTACCGCCTACGAGCAGTACTTC
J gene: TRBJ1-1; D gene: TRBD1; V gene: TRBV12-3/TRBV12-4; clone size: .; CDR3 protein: CASTTTGSKTEAFF; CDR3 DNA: TGTGCCAGCACCACGACAGGGAGTAAGACTGAAGCTTTCTTT
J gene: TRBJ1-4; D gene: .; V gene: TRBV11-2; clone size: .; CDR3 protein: CASSLVSGAANEKLFF; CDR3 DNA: TGTGCCAGCAGCTTAGTGTCCGGGGCAGCTAATGAAAAACTGTTTTTT
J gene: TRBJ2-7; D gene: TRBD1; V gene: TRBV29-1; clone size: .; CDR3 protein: CSVSDRTYEQYF; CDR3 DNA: TGCAGCGTTTCGGACAGGACTTACGAGCAGTACTTC
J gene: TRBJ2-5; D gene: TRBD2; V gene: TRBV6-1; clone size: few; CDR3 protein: CASSEGVLAGAYQETQYF; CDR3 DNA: TGTGCCAGCAGTGAAGGGGTGCTAGCGGGGGCATATCAAGAGACCCAGTACTTC
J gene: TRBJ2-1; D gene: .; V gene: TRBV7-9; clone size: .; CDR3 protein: CASGGTHEQFF; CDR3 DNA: TGTGCCAGCGGGGGGACCCATGAGCAGTTCTTC
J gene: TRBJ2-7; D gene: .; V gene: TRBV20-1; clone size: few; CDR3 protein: CSASDRSPYEQYF; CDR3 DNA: TGCAGTGCTAGCGACAGGAGCCCCTACGAGCAGTACTTC
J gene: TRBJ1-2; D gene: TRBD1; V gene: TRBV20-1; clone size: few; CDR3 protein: CSARGAAGGAYGYTF; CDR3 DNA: TGCAGTGCTAGGGGCGCGGCAGGGGGTGCCTATGGCTACACCTTC
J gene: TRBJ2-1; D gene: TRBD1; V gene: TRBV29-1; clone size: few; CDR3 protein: CSGAGQGHEQFF; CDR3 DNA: TGCAGCGGCGCGGGACAGGGGCATGAGCAGTTCTTC
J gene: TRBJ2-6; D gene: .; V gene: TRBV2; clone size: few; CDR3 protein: CASSGDNSGANVLTF; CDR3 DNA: TGTGCCAGCAGTGGTGACAACTCTGGGGCCAACGTCCTGACTTTC
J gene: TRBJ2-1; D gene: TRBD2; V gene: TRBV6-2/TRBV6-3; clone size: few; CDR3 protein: CASSYSRGLAVDEQFF; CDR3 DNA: TGTGCCAGCAGTTACTCGAGAGGACTAGCTGTCGATGAGCAGTTCTTC
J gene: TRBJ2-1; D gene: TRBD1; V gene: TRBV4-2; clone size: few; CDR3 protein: CASSHKTGDNEQFF; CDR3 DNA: TGTGCCAGCAGCCACAAGACAGGGGACAATGAGCAGTTCTTC
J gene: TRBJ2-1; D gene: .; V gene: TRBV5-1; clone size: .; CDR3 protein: CASSLGQDLNNEQFF; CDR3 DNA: TGCGCCAGCAGCTTGGGACAGGACCTAAACAATGAGCAGTTCTTC
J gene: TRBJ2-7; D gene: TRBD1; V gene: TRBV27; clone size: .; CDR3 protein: CASSSVSTGTYEQYF; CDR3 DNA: TGTGCCAGCAGTTCGGTCTCGACAGGGACCTACGAGCAGTACTTC
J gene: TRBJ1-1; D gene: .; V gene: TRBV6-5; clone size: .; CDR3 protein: CASSYSPGAAYTEAFF; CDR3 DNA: TGTGCCAGCAGTTACTCGCCAGGGGCAGCATACACTGAAGCTTTCTTT
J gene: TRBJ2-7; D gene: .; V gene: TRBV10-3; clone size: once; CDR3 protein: CAISEARGPYEQYF; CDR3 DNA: TGTGCCATCAGCGAAGCTAGAGGTCCCTACGAGCAGTACTTC
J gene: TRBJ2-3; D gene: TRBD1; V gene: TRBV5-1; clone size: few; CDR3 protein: CASSEWDRRTDTQYF; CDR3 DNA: TGCGCCAGCAGCGAATGGGACAGACGCACAGATACGCAGTATTTT
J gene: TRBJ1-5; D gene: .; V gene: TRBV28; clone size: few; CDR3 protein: CASSSWGDTHSNQPQHF; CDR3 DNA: TGTGCCAGCAGTTCCTGGGGGGACACTCATAGCAATCAGCCCCAGCATTTT
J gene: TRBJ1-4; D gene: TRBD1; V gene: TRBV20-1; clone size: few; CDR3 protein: CSASRDSREKLFF; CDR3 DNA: TGCAGTGCCTCCCGGGACAGTCGTGAAAAACTGTTTTTT
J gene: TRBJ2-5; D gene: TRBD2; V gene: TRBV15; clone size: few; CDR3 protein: CATSRTTGLAGVRETQYF; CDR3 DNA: TGTGCCACCAGCAGAACTACGGGACTAGCGGGAGTGCGAGAGACCCAGTACTTC
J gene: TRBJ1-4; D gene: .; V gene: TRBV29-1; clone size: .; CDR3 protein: CSLHSGQGSNEKLFF; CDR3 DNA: TGCAGCCTTCATTCTGGGCAGGGGTCCAATGAAAAACTGTTTTTT
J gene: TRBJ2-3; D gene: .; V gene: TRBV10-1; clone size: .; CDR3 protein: CASTPGVSTDTQYF; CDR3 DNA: TGCGCCAGCACCCCGGGGGTCAGCACAGATACGCAGTATTTT
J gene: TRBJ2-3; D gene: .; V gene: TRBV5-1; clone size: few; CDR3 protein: CASNPAGRDTDTQYF; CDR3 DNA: TGCGCCAGCAACCCGGCGGGGCGGGACACAGATACGCAGTATTTT
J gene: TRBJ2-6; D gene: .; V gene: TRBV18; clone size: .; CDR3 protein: CASSRTVRPSSGANVLTF; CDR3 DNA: TGTGCCAGCTCACGAACCGTCAGGCCAAGCTCTGGGGCCAACGTCCTGACTTTC
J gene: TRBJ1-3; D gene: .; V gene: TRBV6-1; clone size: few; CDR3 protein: CASRGTGFGGNTIYF; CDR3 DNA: TGTGCCAGCAGAGGAACAGGGTTCGGTGGAAACACCATATATTTT
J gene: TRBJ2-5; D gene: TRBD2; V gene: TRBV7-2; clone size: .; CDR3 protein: CASSLTGLAWETQYF; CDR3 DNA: TGTGCCAGCAGCTTAACCGGACTAGCCTGGGAGACCCAGTACTTC
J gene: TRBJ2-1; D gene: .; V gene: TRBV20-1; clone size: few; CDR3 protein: CSASGFTAYDNEQFF; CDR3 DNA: TGCAGTGCTAGCGGATTTACAGCGTACGACAATGAGCAGTTCTTC
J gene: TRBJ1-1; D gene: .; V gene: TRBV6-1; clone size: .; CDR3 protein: CASSPGGGLTEAFF; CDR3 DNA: TGTGCCAGCAGCCCCGGTGGGGGGCTCACTGAAGCTTTCTTT
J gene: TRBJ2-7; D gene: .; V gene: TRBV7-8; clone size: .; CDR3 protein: CASSGRTAPEQYF; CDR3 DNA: TGTGCCAGCAGCGGACGGACAGCCCCCGAGCAGTACTTC
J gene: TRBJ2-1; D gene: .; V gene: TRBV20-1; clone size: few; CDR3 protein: CSASSLSGNEQFF; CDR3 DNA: TGCAGTGCTAGTAGCTTATCGGGAAATGAGCAGTTCTTC
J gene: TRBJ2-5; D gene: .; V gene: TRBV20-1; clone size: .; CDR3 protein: CSARDIQTGRETQYF; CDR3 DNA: TGCAGTGCTAGAGATATCCAAACAGGGCGAGAGACCCAGTACTTC
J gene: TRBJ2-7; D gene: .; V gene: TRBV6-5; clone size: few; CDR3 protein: CASSYSEGSYEQYF; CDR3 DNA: TGTGCCAGCAGTTACTCGGAAGGGTCCTACGAGCAGTACTTC
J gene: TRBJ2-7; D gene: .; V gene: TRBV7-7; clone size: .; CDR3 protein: CASSLSEGGEQYF; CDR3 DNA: TGTGCCAGCAGCTTATCCGAGGGGGGCGAGCAGTACTTC
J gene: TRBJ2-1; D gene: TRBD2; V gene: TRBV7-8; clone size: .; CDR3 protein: CASRGLAGGPNEQFF; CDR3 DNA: TGTGCCAGCAGAGGCCTAGCGGGGGGGCCGAATGAGCAGTTCTTC
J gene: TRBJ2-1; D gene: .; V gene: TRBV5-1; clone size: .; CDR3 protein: CASSFKLEFNPSNEQFF; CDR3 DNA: TGCGCCAGCAGCTTTAAGTTGGAGTTTAATCCCTCCAATGAGCAGTTCTTC